A single sample is the source of the 20 T cell receptor beta chains below, sequenced in a study of vaccination effects on CD4 cells after COVID-19. Using immunoSEQ multiplex PCR, the repertoire was profiled, and TCRdb retains in-frame clones only, with some absent. The table includes around 35,000 clones, roughly two thirds detected once. Their target antigens are unknown. Isolating CD4+ T cells followed roughly ten days of culture. The sequencing used CD4+ T cells from PBMCs cultured without peptide, collected before COVID-19 vaccination. These receptors all come from a human donor who received a COVID-19 vaccine.

This clone was seen more than once but under ten times. This sequence joins TRBV3-1 (or the pseudogene TRBV3-2) and TRBJ1-5, with D unresolved. V gave up 5 bases and J gave up 4 bases, with 9 bases separating them. The CDR3 extends over 13 amino acids. CDR1 is LGHDT, CDR2 YNNKEL, per germline (reference sequence). The CDR3: CASSWQENQPQHF. For the CDR3, the DNA is TGTGCCAGCAGCTGGCAGGAGAATCAGCCCCAGCATTTT.

To note about this clone: One end of the junction is discordant with germline, which a read error may explain. This chain joins TRBV6-5 and TRBJ1-3; no firm D call. The CDR3 consists of 16 residues. Germline lookup yields CDR1 MNHEY and CDR2 SVGAGI. The CDR3 DNA is TGTGCCAGCAGTTCCAGCCCAGGCAGCTCTAGAAACACCATATATTTT. Protein sequence: CASSSSPGSSRNTIYF.

This clone has more than one count but fewer than ten. The V call is TRBV3-1 (or the pseudogene TRBV3-2), the J call TRBJ1-5; D gene unclear. Per the germline V gene, CDR1 is LGHDT and CDR2 is YNNKEL (reference sequence). The CDR3 runs 12 residues. V was trimmed by 6 bases and J by 5 bases, leaving 8 bases between them. The DNA for the CDR3 is TGTGCCAGCAGTTTTAACGATCAGCCCCAGCATTTT. Translation gives CASSFNDQPQHF.

The CDR3 loop reads CASSFTGTGDYGYTF. Here the CDR3 DNA reads TGTGCCAGCAGTTTCACCGGGACAGGGGACTATGGCTACACCTTC. This chain uses TRBV6-5 with TRBJ1-2, with 10 positions matching TRBD1. The V gene end was trimmed by 4 bases and the J gene end by 3 bases; junction bases not matched to a gene: 5. Germline-derived CDR1 and CDR2 are MNHEY and SVGAGI. The CDR3 covers 15 residues.

This clone was picked up one time. This chain links TRBV7-9 with TRBJ1-1; weak D call: TRBD1 (6 bases). CDR1 SEHNR and CDR2 FQNEAQ come from the germline V gene (reference sequence). This CDR3 region has 13 residues. V was pared by 5 bases and J by 2 bases, with 9 bases between. CDR3 in DNA: TGTGCCAGCAGCGTACAGGGTAACACTGAAGCTTTCTTT. The encoded protein is CASSVQGNTEAFF. Drawing the rest from reference TRBV7-9 and TRBJ1-1, the complete variable domain is DTGVSQNPRHKITKRGQNVTFRCDPISEHNRLYWYRQTLGQGPEFLTYFQNEAQLEKSRLLSDRFSAERPKGSFSTLEIQRTEQGDSAMYLCASSVQGNTEAFFGQGTRLTVV.

This clone was detected only a few times. This chain joins TRBV19 and TRBJ1-5; possible D gene TRBD1, 5 bases. This CDR3 is built from 14 residues. Germline loops: CDR1 LNHDA, CDR2 SQIVND (reference sequence). Trimming removed 7 bases at V and 0 bases at J, with 10 bases between. As DNA, the CDR3 is TGTGCCAGTAATCCCGGGACTAGCAATCAGCCCCAGCATTTT. It encodes CASNPGTSNQPQHF.

Turning to this clone: This same CDR3 is encoded by further DNA sequences in the sample. The chain carries TRBV6-6 and TRBJ2-1; D possibly corresponds to TRBD1 (5 bases). From germline, CDR1 is MNHNY and CDR2 SVGAGI (reference sequence). Trimming took off 2 bases at V and 1 base at J, with 9 bases between the two ends. This CDR3 is built from 15 residues. CDR3 in amino acids: CASSYEAGSYNEQFF. The CDR3 DNA sequence: TGTGCCAGCAGTTACGAGGCAGGGTCCTACAATGAGCAGTTCTTC.

The chain recombines TRBV5-5 with TRBJ2-7; no clear D. The V gene's germline CDR1 is SGHKS and CDR2 YYEKEE (reference sequence). V gave up 1 base and J gave up 3 bases, with 8 bases separating them. The CDR3 loop spans 13 amino acids. The CDR3: CASSLSADYEQYF. CDR3 DNA sequence: TGTGCCAGCAGCTTGAGTGCAGACTACGAGCAGTACTTC.

The rearrangement links TRBV7-9 to TRBJ1-1; 8 bases match TRBD1. With V trimmed by 4 bases and J by 6 bases, 4 bases remained unmatched. Germline V lookup: CDR1 SEHNR, CDR2 FQNEAQ (reference sequence). The CDR3 contains 13 residues. The CDR3 nucleotides are TGTGCCAGCAGCTACAGGGGGATTTCTGAAGCTTTCTTT. Protein: CASSYRGISEAFF.

This sequence joins TRBV5-1 and TRBJ2-3; weak D call: TRBD2 (5 bases). V was cut by 2 bases and J by 3 bases, with 22 bases left in between. The CDR3 extends over 18 amino acids. The germline CDR1 and CDR2 sequences are SGHRS and YFSETQ. The CDR3 sequence is CASSFGVLGEAWTDTQYF. CDR3 bases: TGCGCCAGCAGCTTTGGAGTATTGGGAGAAGCGTGGACAGATACGCAGTATTTT.

This clone was seen a handful of times. The chain has TRBV3-1 (or the pseudogene TRBV3-2) and TRBJ2-1; 9 bases agree with TRBD1. V shed 1 base, J shed 6 bases, and the junction held 4 bases outside the gene matches. The CDR3 is 15 amino acids. Germline V gives CDR1 LGHDT, CDR2 YNNKEL (reference sequence). CDR3 nucleotide sequence: TGTGCCAGCAGCCAAGGGACAGGGGTAGGCAATGAGCAGTTCTTC. Its protein is CASSQGTGVGNEQFF.

The count of this clone is one. The J gene is TRBJ2-5, the V gene TRBV5-4; D is undetermined. CDR3 length: 11 amino acids. With 2 bases removed from V and 4 bases from J, the gap between germline ends came to 3 bases. Germline V gene lookup returns CDR1 SGHNT and CDR2 YYREEE (reference sequence). CDR3 residues: CASSFRETQYF. CDR3 in DNA: TGTGCCAGCAGCTTCAGAGAGACCCAGTACTTC. The variable domain in full, with the rest retrieved from reference TRBV5-4 and TRBJ2-5, is ETGVTQSPTHLIKTRGQQVTLRCSSQSGHNTVSWYQQALGQGPQFIFQYYREEENGRGNFPPRFSGLQFPNYSSELNVNALELDDSALYLCASSFRETQYFGPGTRLLVL.

This chain connects TRBV6-1 to TRBJ2-3; the match to TRBD2 covers 9 bases. Losses at the gene ends were 4 bases for V and 6 bases for J; bases not matched to a gene: 11. The germline V gene encodes CDR1 MNHNS and CDR2 SASEGT. CDR3 length: 16 residues. The CDR3 bases are TGTGCCAGCAGTGCGAGTGGGCTAGCGGGATGGGATACGCAGTATTTT. It is translated as CASSASGLAGWDTQYF.

The chain couples TRBV7-8 to TRBJ2-7; TRBD1 might be the D (5 bases). The germline CDR1 and CDR2 sequences are SGHVS and FQNEAQ. Trimming stripped 1 base from V and 1 base from J, with 11 bases between. The CDR3 contains 15 residues. Here the CDR3 reads CASSLVGDSSYEQYF. The CDR3 coding sequence is TGTGCCAGCAGCTTAGTAGGTGACAGTTCCTACGAGCAGTACTTC.

The genes are TRBV18 and TRBJ2-1, with D unclear. From germline, CDR1 is KGHSH and CDR2 LQKENI. The CDR3 is 13 amino acids. V was pared by 0 bases and J by 5 bases, with 5 bases between. The DNA of the CDR3 is TGTGCCAGCTCACCACCTGGAAACAATGAGCAGTTCTTC. Translating it yields CASSPPGNNEQFF.

This chain joins TRBV10-2 and TRBJ1-1, with D perhaps matching TRBD1 (6 bases). The V gene's germline CDR1 is WSHSY and CDR2 SAAADI. This CDR3 is 16 amino acids long. Trimming took off 5 bases at V and 4 bases at J, with 20 bases between the two ends. CDR3: CASSWGGRGGTTEAFF. For the CDR3, the DNA is TGCGCCAGCAGTTGGGGTGGTAGGGGGGGCACCACTGAAGCTTTCTTT.

This chain joins TRBV15 and TRBJ1-1; D gene uncertain. This CDR3 is built from 13 residues. Trimming cost V 0 bases and J 8 bases, with 10 bases left between them. Germline V gene sequence: CDR1 LNHNV, CDR2 YYDKDF (reference sequence). In DNA form, the CDR3 reads TGTGCCACCAGCAGAGACCCCCTCGGGGAAGCTTTCTTT. Protein sequence: CATSRDPLGEAFF.

The CDR3 DNA reads TGTGCCAGCAGCCACCGCAGGGAATCGGGGAATTCACCCCTCCACTTT. Its protein is CASSHRRESGNSPLHF. This chain links TRBV14 with TRBJ1-6, with TRBD1 as a possible D gene (5 bases). The V end was cut by 3 bases, the J end by 7 bases, with 16 bases between. The CDR3 consists of 16 residues. In germline, CDR1 is SGHDN, CDR2 FVKESK.

The rearrangement uses TRBV29-1 and TRBJ1-2; a weak D match, TRBD1 (6 bases). The CDR3 loop spans 12 amino acids. Trimming removed 6 bases from V and 8 bases from J, with 16 bases in between. Germline loops: CDR1 SQVTM, CDR2 ANQGSEA. DNA for the CDR3: TGCAGCGTCGATGCAGGGGATTGGGGCTACACCTTC. Encoded protein: CSVDAGDWGYTF. The full variable domain, with the rest looked up from reference TRBV29-1 and TRBJ1-2, is SAVISQKPSRDICQRGTSLTIQCQVDSQVTMMFWYRQQPGQSLTLIATANQGSEATYESGFVIDKFPISRPNLTFSTLTVSNMSPEDSSIYLCSVDAGDWGYTFGSGTRLTVV.

This clone was counted between two and nine times. The chain has TRBV5-1 and TRBJ2-3, with 11 bases fitting TRBD2. Germline V lookup: CDR1 SGHRS, CDR2 YFSETQ. The CDR3 totals 17 residues. The V segment lost 0 bases and the J segment 2 bases; nucleotides outside the gene matches: 5. The CDR3 DNA reads as TGCGCCAGCAGCTTGGCCGGGACTAGCGGACACACAGATACGCAGTATTTT. Translated, it gives CASSLAGTSGHTDTQYF.